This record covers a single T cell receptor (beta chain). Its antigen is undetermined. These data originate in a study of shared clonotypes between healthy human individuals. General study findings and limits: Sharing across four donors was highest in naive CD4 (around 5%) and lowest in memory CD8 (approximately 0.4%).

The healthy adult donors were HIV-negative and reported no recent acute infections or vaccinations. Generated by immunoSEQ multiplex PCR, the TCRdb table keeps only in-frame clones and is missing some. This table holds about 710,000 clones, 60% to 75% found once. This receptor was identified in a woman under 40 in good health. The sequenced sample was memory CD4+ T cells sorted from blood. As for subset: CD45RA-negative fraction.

This chain's CDR3 is CASSLGTGAYTYNEQFF. The CDR3 bases are TGCGCCAGCAGCCTGGGGACAGGGGCATACACTTACAATGAGCAGTTCTTC. The chain links TRBV5-1 to TRBJ2-1; 10 bases line up with TRBD1. CDR1 and CDR2 (germline): SGHRS, YFSETQ. V was clipped by 4 bases and J by 4 bases; unmatched bases: 11. The CDR3 length is 17 residues.